The TCR beta chain under discussion was sequenced for a study of T cell responses to AZD1222 COVID-19 vaccine. Generated by immunoSEQ multiplex PCR, the TCRdb table keeps only in-frame clones and is missing some. The table records fewer than 200,000 clones, approximately 94% of them present only once. The length of the CDR3 is 12 residues. Trimming took 7 bases from V and 3 from J; bases not matched to a gene: 1. Germline V gene sequence: CDR1 SQVTM, CDR2 ANQGSEA. As to this clone: Its antigen is unidentified.

Findings and limits, study-wide: Seropositive AZD1222 recipients at baseline numbered only 6 or 7. The study sampled repertoires only after the peak T cell response. Mostly white British, mostly female donors; authors suggested clonal diversity may be underestimated.

Pooling was applied to second doses at about 4 or about 12 weeks. The input for sequencing was peripheral blood, taken 28 days after the second AZD1222 dose. The chain joins TRBV29-1 to TRBJ2-3; 10 bases align to TRBD1. The clonotype originates from an adult who received the AZD1222 COVID-19 vaccine. The DNA of the CDR3 is TGCAGCGCGGGACAGGGGACAGATACGCAGTATTTT. Translation gives CSAGQGTDTQYF.